This T cell receptor (beta chain) derives from a study of CD8 T cells in ankylosing spondylitis. This clonotype was recorded a few times. The antigen remains unidentified. One entry per CDR3 protein, called by TCRdb with MiXCR from the 5' RACE reads. The repertoire holds about 540,000 distinct CDR3 sequences, with over 9.5% as singletons. The CDR3 is made up of 13 amino acids. Study findings and constraints: Existing reports had already noted some motif variants in reactive arthritis synovial fluid and blood. There was a TCR beta motif, made of 7 to 9 highly homologous variants, that appeared characteristic of ankylosing spondylitis blood.

Sequences were obtained from blood, either unsorted or a sorted T cell fraction (not recorded which). The receptor's source is a male donor with ankylosing spondylitis. The chain couples TRBV21-1 to TRBJ2-7. TRBV21-1 is noted as a pseudogene. CDR3 protein: CASSKGVRTEQYF. CDR3 DNA: TGTGCCAGCAGCAAAGGAGTCAGGACCGAGCAGTACTTC.